The sequence of this T cell receptor (beta chain) was determined in a study of vaccination effects on CD4 cells after COVID-19. Overall study: Vaccine administered to participants consisted of two doses of either BNT162b2 or mRNA-1273.

Sequenced by immunoSEQ multiplex PCR; TCRdb stores in-frame clones only, minus some. The repertoire includes tens of thousands of clones, around four fifths of them detected once, and 1.5% to 2% sits in the top ten. General study points: Marked contraction was observed in infection-induced and vaccine-induced clones late after vaccination.

Expansion with viral peptide pools was applied to antigen-specific CD4+ T cells by the ViraFEST assay prior to sequencing. Cells that had been cultured for about 10 days were the source of isolated CD4+ T cells. Each culture well received a few million PBMC. These cells were then cultured in IMDM with approximately 10 IU/ml IL-2 and 7.5 to 10 ug/ml peptides. Days 3 and 7 saw half the medium replaced with IL-2 medium. This clone was seen only a few times. Its antigen is unknown. J lost 4 bases, V lost 3 bases, and 4 bases had no gene match. The germline V gene has CDR1 SGHVS and CDR2 FNYEAQ. The CDR3 has 15 residues.

The input for sequencing was CD4+ T cells from PBMCs cultured with HCoV-229E spike peptides, taken before COVID-19 vaccination. The receptor comes from a human donor who received a COVID-19 vaccine. This rearrangement joins TRBV7-6 to TRBJ1-3, with 9 bases that match TRBD1. CDR3 loop: CASSFAGTGGNTIYF. The CDR3 nucleotides are TGTGCCAGCAGCTTCGCCGGGACAGGGGGAAACACCATATATTTT.